The following is a T cell receptor (beta chain) sequence with its context. Its antigen is not known. V lost 1 base, J lost 7 bases, and 16 bases lay in between. The CDR3 has 15 residues. Germline V gene data show CDR1 as SGHDN and CDR2 as FVKESK. These data are taken from a study of T cell responses to AZD1222 COVID-19 vaccine. Notes on the study in general: Targeting of unmutated variant regions was reportedly seen in nearly half of spike-specific TCRs. Repertoires in all cases were sampled only once the peak T cell response had passed. It should be noted that donors were predominantly white British and more often female, and clonal diversity was possibly underestimated.

Measured with immunoSEQ multiplex PCR; TCRdb has only the in-frame clones, and not every one. This table holds under 150,000 clones, more than 85% found once. Here the sequenced sample was peripheral blood, taken on day 0 of AZD1222 vaccination. This clonotype originated in an adult in good health. The chain is built from TRBV14 and TRBJ1-2; unclear D gene. The CDR3 nucleotides read TGTGCCAGCAGCCAAGGGAGACATCTAGGCTTTGGCTACACCTTC. Translating gives CASSQGRHLGFGYTF.